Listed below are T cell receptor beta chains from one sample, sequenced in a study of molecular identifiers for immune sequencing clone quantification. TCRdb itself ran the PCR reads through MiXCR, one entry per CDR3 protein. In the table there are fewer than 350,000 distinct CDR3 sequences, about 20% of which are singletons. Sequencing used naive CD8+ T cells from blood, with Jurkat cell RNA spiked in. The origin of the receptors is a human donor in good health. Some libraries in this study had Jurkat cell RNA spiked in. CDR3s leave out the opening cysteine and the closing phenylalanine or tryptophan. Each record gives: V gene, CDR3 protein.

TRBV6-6,ASSYGQTEAF
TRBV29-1,SVEQGSSDEQY
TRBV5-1,ASSLFPGEVADTQY
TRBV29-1,SVDGTGWADTQY
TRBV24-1,ATSTRWAGEPDTQY
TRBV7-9,ASSTPPSLQGETQY
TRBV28,ASGPLAGGPIYNEQF
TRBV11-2,ASSLLGGGTEAF
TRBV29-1,SAVRQNTEAF
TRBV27,ASRGAYSTDTQY
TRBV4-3,ASSQDPPPGPYEQY
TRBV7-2,ASSYDLGGPHPYNEQF
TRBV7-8,ASSLDRSTGSSTDTQY
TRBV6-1,ASRSGTPTYEQY
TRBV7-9,ASSSGLAGHEQY
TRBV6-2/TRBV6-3,ASSYAGWDQPQH
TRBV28,ASSFRGFHEQY
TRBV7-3,ASSLGTSGRDTQY
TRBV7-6,ASSLREGGNTGELF
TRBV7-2,ASSSRDRARDSQAF
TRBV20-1,SAVSPLGTSSEQY
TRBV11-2,ASSVTGGLNTDTQY
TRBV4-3,ASSQDRGTFFTEAF
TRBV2,ASSSTSGMTGELF
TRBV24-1,ATPGDQPREALADTQY
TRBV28,ASSLIFPEPGQGSGGYT
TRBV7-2,ASSSRPARATRYSSTDTQY
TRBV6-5,ASRRGVSVEQY
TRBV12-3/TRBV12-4,ASTDTSSYNSPLH
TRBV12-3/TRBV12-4,ASSYGRSGANVLT
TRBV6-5,ASIRQGVNQPQH
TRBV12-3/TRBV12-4,ASSSNGGHEQY
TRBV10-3,AIKQGVYTEAF
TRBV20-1,SATAPRGVGEETQY
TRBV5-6,ASSLGNPWSYEQY
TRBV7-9,ASSSSRDNEQF
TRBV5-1,ASSLQSTATQETQY
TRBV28,ASSFTGGLDEKLF
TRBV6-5,ASSFYPQSTSTDTQY
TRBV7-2,ASSSPTTDTQY
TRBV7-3,ASSKDSTDTQY
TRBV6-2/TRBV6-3,ASSYSAEGHEQY
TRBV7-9,ASSAGQGVAGELF
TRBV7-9,ASSPPDRGYEQY
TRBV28,ASSLIPRNEQY
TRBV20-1,SFGLAGVSEQY
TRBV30,AWSVAGVNEQF